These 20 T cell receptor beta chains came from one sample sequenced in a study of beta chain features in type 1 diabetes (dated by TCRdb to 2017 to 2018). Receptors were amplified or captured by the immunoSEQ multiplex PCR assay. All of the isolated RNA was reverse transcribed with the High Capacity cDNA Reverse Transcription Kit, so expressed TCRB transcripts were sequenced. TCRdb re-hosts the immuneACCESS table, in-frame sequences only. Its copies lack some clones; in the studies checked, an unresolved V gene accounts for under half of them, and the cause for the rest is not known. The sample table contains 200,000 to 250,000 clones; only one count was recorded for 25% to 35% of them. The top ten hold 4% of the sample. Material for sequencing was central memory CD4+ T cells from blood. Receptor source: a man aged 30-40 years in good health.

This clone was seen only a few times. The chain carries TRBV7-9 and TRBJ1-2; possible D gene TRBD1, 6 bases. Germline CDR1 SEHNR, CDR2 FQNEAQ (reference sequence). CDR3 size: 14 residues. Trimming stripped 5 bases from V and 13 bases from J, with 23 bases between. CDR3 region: CASSRDRTENPPTF. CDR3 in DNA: TGTGCCAGCAGCCGAGATAGGACAGAGAATCCCCCCACCTTC. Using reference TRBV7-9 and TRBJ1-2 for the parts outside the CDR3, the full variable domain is DTGVSQNPRHKITKRGQNVTFRCDPISEHNRLYWYRQTLGQGPEFLTYFQNEAQLEKSRLLSDRFSAERPKGSFSTLEIQRTEQGDSAMYLCASSRDRTENPPTFGSGTRLTVV.

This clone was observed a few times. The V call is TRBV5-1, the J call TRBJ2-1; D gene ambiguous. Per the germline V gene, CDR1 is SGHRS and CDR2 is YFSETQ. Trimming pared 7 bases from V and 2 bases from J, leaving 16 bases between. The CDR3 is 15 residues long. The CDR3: CASLQPGRPYNEQFF. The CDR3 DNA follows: TGCGCCAGCTTACAACCCGGACGGCCCTACAATGAGCAGTTCTTC.

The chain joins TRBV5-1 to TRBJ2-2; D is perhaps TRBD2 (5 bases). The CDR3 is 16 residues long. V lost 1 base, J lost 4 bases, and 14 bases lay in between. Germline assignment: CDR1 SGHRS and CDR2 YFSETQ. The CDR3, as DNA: TGCGCCAGCAGCTTGATCGGCACAAGCGGCACCGGGGAGCTGTTTTTT. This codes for CASSLIGTSGTGELFF.

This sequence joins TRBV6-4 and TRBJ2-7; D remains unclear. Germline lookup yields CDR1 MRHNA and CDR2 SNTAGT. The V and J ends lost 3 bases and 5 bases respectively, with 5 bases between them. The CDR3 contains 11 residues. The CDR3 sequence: CASSEGHEQYF. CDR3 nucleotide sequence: TGTGCCAGCAGTGAGGGTCACGAGCAGTACTTC.

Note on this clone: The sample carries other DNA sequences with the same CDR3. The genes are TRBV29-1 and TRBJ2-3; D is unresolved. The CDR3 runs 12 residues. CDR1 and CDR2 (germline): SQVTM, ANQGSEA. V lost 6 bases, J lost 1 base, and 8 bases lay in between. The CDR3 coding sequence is TGCAGCGTCGCCGGCGGCACAGATACGCAGTATTTT. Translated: CSVAGGTDTQYF.

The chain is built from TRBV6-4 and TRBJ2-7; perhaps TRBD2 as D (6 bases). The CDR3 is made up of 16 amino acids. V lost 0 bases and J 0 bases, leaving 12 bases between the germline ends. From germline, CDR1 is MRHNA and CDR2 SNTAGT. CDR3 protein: CASSDSWRDPSYEQYF. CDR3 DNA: TGTGCCAGCAGTGACTCTTGGCGGGACCCCTCCTACGAGCAGTACTTC.

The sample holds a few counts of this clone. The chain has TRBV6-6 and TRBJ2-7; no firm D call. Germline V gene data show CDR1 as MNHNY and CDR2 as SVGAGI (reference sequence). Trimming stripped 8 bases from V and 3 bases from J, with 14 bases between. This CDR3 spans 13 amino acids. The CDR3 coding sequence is TGTGCCAGCGCCAAGTCATCAATCTACGAGCAGTACTTC. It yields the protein CASAKSSIYEQYF.

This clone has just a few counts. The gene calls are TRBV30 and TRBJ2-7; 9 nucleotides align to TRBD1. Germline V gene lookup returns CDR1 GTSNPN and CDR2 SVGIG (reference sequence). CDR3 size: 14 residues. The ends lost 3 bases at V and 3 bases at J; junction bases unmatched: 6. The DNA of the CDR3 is TGTGCCTGGAGGACATCGGGACAGGGCTACGAGCAGTACTTC. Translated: CAWRTSGQGYEQYF.

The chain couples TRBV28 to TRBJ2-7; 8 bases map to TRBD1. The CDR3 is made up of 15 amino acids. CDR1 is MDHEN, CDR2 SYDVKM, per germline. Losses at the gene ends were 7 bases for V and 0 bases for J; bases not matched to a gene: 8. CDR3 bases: TGTGCCAGCACCCCCCCCGGGACAGGCTCCTACGAGCAGTACTTC. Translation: CASTPPGTGSYEQYF. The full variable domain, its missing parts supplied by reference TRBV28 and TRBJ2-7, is DVKVTQSSRYLVKRTGEKVFLECVQDMDHENMFWYRQDPGLGLRLIYFSYDVKMKEKGDIPEGYSVSREKKERFSLILESASTNQTSMYLCASTPPGTGSYEQYFGPGTRLTVT.

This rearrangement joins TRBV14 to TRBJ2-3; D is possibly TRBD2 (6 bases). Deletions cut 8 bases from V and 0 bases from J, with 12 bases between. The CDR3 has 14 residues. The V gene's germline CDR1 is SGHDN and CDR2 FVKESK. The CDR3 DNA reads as TGTGCCAGCCAACGCGGGATTAGCACAGATACGCAGTATTTT. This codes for CASQRGISTDTQYF.

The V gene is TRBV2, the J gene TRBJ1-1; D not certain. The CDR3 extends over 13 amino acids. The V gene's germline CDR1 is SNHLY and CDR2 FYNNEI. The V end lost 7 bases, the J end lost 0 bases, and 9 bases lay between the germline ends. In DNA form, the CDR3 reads TGTGCCAGCACTTCTGAGATGAACACTGAAGCTTTCTTT. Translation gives CASTSEMNTEAFF.

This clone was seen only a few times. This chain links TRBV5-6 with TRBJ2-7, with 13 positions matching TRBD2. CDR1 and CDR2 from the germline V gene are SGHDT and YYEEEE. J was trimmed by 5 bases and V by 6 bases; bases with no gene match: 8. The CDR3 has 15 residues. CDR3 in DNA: TGTGCCAGCAACACGGGACTAGCGGGGATGGACGAGCAGTACTTC. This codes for CASNTGLAGMDEQYF.

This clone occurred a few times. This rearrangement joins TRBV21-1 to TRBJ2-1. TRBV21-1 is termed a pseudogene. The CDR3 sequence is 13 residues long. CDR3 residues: CASSKGRSNEQFF. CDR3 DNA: TGTGCCAGCAGCAAAGGGCGCAGCAATGAGCAGTTCTTC.

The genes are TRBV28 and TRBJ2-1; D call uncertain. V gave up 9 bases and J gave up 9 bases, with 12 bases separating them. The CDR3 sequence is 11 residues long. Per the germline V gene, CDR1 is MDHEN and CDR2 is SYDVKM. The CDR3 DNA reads TGTGCCAGTTTCTCCCCGGCTGAGCAGTTCTTC. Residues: CASFSPAEQFF.

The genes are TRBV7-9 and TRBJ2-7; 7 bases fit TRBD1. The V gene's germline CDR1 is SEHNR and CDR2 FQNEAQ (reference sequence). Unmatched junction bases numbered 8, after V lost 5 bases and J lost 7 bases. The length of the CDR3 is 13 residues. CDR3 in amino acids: CASSAKGAWEQYF. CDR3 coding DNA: TGTGCCAGCAGCGCCAAGGGGGCATGGGAGCAGTACTTC.

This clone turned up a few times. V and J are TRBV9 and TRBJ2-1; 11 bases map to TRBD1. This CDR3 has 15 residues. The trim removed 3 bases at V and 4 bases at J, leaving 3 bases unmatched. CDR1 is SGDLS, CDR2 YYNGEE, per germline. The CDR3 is CASSAGQGDYNEQFF. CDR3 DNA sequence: TGTGCCAGCAGCGCGGGACAGGGGGATTACAATGAGCAGTTCTTC.

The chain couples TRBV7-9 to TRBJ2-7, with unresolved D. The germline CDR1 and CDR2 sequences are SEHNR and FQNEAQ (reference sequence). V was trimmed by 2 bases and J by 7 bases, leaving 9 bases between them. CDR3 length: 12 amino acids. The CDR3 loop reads CASSLLPREQYF. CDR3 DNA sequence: TGTGCCAGCAGCTTACTCCCCCGAGAGCAGTACTTC.

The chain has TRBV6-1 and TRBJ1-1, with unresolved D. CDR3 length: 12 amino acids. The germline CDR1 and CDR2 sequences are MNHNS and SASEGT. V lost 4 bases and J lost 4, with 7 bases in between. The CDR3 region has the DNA TGTGCCAGCAGTGGAGGGTTCACTGAAGCTTTCTTT. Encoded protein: CASSGGFTEAFF.

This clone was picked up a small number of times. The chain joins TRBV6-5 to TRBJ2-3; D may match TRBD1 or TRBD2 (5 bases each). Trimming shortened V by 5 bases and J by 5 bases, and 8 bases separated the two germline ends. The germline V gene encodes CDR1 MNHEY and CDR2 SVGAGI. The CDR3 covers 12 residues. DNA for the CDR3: TGTGCCAGCAGTACGAGGGGAGATACGCAGTATTTT. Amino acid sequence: CASSTRGDTQYF.

CDR3 DNA: TGTGCCAGCAGCTTAGACCCCTCCTACGAGCAGTACTTC. This sequence encodes CASSLDPSYEQYF. The chain combines TRBV7-9 with TRBJ2-7; D is unresolved. Per germline, CDR1 SEHNR and CDR2 FQNEAQ (reference sequence). The V gene lost 1 base and the J gene lost 0 bases, with 4 bases spanning the gap. The CDR3 extends over 13 amino acids.